These 2 T cell receptor beta chains originate from one sample sequenced in a study of T cell repertoires in cytomegalovirus infection. One entry per CDR3 protein, called by TCRdb with MiXCR from the reads. This sample has roughly 990,000 distinct CDR3 sequences, with roughly 30% found just once. No antigen has been assigned to these receptors. The sequencing here drew on cultured CD8+ T cells from PBMCs, taken from culture after CMV antigen stimulation. These receptor sequences come from a human donor in good health (CMV status not recorded). Some clones in this sample may be carry-over from other donors' samples.

This clonotype was seen a few times. The rearrangement links TRBV4-1 to TRBJ2-2; 7 nucleotides line up with TRBD2. This CDR3 has 17 amino acids. J lost 8 bases, V lost 2 bases, and 14 bases had no gene match. Germline values: CDR1 MGHRA, CDR2 YSYEKL. The CDR3 loop reads CASSQRLTSQAGGELFF. In DNA, the CDR3 is TGCGCCAGCAGCCAAAGATTGACTAGCCAGGCCGGAGGGGAGCTGTTTTTT.

This chain joins TRBV6-2 or TRBV6-3 and TRBJ2-3; D may correspond to TRBD1 or TRBD2 (5 bases each). V shed 0 bases and J shed 4 bases, with 17 bases lying between them. Per the germline V gene, CDR1 is MNHEY and CDR2 is SVGEGT. The CDR3 length is 17 residues. For the CDR3, the DNA is TGTGCCAGCAGTTACTCGAGGGACGCAAGGGACGCAGATACGCAGTATTTT. Amino acid sequence: CASSYSRDARDADTQYF.